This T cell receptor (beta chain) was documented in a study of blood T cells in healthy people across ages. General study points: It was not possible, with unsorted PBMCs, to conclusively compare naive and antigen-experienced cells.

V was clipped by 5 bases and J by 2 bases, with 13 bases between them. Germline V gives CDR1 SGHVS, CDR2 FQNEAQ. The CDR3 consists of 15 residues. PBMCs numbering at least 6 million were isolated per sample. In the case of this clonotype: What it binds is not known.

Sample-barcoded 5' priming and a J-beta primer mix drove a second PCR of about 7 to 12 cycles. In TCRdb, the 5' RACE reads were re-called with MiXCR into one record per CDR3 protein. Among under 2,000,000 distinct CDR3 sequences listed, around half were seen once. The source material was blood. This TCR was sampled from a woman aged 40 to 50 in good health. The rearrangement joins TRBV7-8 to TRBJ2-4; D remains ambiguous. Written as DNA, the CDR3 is TGTGCCAGCAGCGATCTCGAGTTACCCAAAAACATTCAGTACTTC. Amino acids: CASSDLELPKNIQYF.